The 9 T cell receptor beta chains below come from one sample, sequenced in a study of T cell responses to AZD1222 COVID-19 vaccine. Data came from immunoSEQ multiplex PCR; TCRdb stores just in-frame clones and leaves some out. The sample yields 150,000 or so clones, 90% to 95% seen once. The sample consisted of peripheral blood, taken 28 days after the second AZD1222 dose. The receptor source for this set is an adult who received the AZD1222 COVID-19 vaccine.

The chain carries TRBV9 and TRBJ1-1, with D hard to call. V was shortened by 1 base and J by 8 bases, with 9 bases between the two germline ends. Germline lookup yields CDR1 SGDLS and CDR2 YYNGEE. The CDR3 spans 12 residues. The CDR3, as DNA: TGTGCCAGCAGCGTAAAAGATTCCGAAGCTTTCTTT. Translation gives CASSVKDSEAFF. The variable domain in full, with the rest retrieved from reference TRBV9 and TRBJ1-1, is DSGVTQTPKHLITATGQRVTLRCSPRSGDLSVYWYQQSLDQGLQFLIQYYNGEERAKGNILERFSAQQFPDLHSELNLSSLELGDSALYFCASSVKDSEAFFGQGTRLTVV.

The genes are TRBV10-3 and TRBJ2-1, with 10 bases lining up with TRBD2. The CDR3 contains 15 residues. V gave up 10 bases and J gave up 2 bases; unmatched junction bases: 8. From germline, CDR1 is ENHRY and CDR2 SYGVKD. The CDR3 nucleotides are TGTGCCACCCAATCAGCGGGAGGGCCCTACAATGAGCAGTTCTTC. Translated, it gives CATQSAGGPYNEQFF.

This chain connects TRBV7-2 to TRBJ2-1, with D hard to call. The V and J ends lost 1 base and 5 bases respectively, with 9 bases between them. The germline V gene encodes CDR1 SGHTA and CDR2 FQGNSA. The CDR3 is made up of 14 amino acids. The CDR3 reads CASSLGSGDNEQFF. CDR3 in DNA: TGTGCCAGCAGCTTAGGATCTGGGGACAATGAGCAGTTCTTC.

This clone was picked up one time. The V gene is TRBV5-1, the J gene TRBJ2-5, with D hard to call. V gave up 2 bases and J gave up 2 bases, with 10 bases separating them. CDR3 size: 14 residues. Germline V gene lookup returns CDR1 SGHRS and CDR2 YFSETQ. CDR3 in amino acids: CASSFFAEQETQYF. The CDR3 DNA sequence: TGCGCCAGCAGCTTCTTCGCGGAGCAAGAGACCCAGTACTTC.

The gene calls are TRBV5-1 and TRBJ1-1; D may be TRBD1 (6 bases). Germline loops: CDR1 SGHRS, CDR2 YFSETQ. Trimming removed 3 bases at V and 2 bases at J, with 11 bases between. CDR3 length equals 14 residues. CDR3 nucleotides: TGCGCCAGCAGCTCGACAGGTAGTAACACTGAAGCTTTCTTT. Its translation is CASSSTGSNTEAFF.

CDR3 nucleotides: TGTGCCAGCAGCCGGGGGGAGACTAATGAAAAACTGTTTTTT. It yields the protein CASSRGETNEKLFF. The chain joins TRBV11-2 to TRBJ1-4; possible D gene TRBD1, 5 bases. The CDR3 has 14 amino acids. Trimming removed 5 bases at V and 2 bases at J, with 9 bases between. Germline V gives CDR1 SGHAT, CDR2 FQNNGV.

The V call is TRBV18, the J call TRBJ1-2; tentatively, D is TRBD1 (6 bases). CDR1 and CDR2 from the germline V gene are KGHSH and LQKENI. The CDR3 runs 17 residues. Between the trimmed V and J ends, which lost 2 bases and 4 bases, there was a span of 20 bases. The CDR3 DNA reads TGTGCCAGCTCACCAAACACAGCGGGGGCGATTAGCTATGGCTACACCTTC. Encoded protein: CASSPNTAGAISYGYTF. The full variable domain, with the rest looked up from reference TRBV18 and TRBJ1-2, is NAGVMQNPRHLVRRRGQEARLRCSPMKGHSHVYWYRQLPEEGLKFMVYLQKENIIDESGMPKERFSAEFPKEGPSILRIQQVVRGDSAAYFCASSPNTAGAISYGYTFGSGTRLTVV.

The chain has TRBV6-5 and TRBJ2-6, with D unclear. The CDR3 spans 15 residues. Trimming cost V 0 bases and J 4 bases, with 7 bases left between them. Germline values: CDR1 MNHEY, CDR2 SVGAGI. The CDR3 sequence is CASSYSRAGANVLTF. The CDR3 nucleotides read TGTGCCAGCAGTTACTCCCGCGCCGGGGCCAACGTCCTGACTTTC.

The CDR3 coding sequence is TGCGCCAGCAGCCAAGGTTACAGGTTCTCCTACGAGCAGTACTTC. Translation gives CASSQGYRFSYEQYF. The rearrangement joins TRBV4-3 to TRBJ2-7, with a weak D call TRBD1 (5 bases). Germline V gives CDR1 LGHNA, CDR2 YSLEER. This CDR3 is built from 15 residues. Trimming removed 1 base from V and 0 bases from J, with 10 bases in between.